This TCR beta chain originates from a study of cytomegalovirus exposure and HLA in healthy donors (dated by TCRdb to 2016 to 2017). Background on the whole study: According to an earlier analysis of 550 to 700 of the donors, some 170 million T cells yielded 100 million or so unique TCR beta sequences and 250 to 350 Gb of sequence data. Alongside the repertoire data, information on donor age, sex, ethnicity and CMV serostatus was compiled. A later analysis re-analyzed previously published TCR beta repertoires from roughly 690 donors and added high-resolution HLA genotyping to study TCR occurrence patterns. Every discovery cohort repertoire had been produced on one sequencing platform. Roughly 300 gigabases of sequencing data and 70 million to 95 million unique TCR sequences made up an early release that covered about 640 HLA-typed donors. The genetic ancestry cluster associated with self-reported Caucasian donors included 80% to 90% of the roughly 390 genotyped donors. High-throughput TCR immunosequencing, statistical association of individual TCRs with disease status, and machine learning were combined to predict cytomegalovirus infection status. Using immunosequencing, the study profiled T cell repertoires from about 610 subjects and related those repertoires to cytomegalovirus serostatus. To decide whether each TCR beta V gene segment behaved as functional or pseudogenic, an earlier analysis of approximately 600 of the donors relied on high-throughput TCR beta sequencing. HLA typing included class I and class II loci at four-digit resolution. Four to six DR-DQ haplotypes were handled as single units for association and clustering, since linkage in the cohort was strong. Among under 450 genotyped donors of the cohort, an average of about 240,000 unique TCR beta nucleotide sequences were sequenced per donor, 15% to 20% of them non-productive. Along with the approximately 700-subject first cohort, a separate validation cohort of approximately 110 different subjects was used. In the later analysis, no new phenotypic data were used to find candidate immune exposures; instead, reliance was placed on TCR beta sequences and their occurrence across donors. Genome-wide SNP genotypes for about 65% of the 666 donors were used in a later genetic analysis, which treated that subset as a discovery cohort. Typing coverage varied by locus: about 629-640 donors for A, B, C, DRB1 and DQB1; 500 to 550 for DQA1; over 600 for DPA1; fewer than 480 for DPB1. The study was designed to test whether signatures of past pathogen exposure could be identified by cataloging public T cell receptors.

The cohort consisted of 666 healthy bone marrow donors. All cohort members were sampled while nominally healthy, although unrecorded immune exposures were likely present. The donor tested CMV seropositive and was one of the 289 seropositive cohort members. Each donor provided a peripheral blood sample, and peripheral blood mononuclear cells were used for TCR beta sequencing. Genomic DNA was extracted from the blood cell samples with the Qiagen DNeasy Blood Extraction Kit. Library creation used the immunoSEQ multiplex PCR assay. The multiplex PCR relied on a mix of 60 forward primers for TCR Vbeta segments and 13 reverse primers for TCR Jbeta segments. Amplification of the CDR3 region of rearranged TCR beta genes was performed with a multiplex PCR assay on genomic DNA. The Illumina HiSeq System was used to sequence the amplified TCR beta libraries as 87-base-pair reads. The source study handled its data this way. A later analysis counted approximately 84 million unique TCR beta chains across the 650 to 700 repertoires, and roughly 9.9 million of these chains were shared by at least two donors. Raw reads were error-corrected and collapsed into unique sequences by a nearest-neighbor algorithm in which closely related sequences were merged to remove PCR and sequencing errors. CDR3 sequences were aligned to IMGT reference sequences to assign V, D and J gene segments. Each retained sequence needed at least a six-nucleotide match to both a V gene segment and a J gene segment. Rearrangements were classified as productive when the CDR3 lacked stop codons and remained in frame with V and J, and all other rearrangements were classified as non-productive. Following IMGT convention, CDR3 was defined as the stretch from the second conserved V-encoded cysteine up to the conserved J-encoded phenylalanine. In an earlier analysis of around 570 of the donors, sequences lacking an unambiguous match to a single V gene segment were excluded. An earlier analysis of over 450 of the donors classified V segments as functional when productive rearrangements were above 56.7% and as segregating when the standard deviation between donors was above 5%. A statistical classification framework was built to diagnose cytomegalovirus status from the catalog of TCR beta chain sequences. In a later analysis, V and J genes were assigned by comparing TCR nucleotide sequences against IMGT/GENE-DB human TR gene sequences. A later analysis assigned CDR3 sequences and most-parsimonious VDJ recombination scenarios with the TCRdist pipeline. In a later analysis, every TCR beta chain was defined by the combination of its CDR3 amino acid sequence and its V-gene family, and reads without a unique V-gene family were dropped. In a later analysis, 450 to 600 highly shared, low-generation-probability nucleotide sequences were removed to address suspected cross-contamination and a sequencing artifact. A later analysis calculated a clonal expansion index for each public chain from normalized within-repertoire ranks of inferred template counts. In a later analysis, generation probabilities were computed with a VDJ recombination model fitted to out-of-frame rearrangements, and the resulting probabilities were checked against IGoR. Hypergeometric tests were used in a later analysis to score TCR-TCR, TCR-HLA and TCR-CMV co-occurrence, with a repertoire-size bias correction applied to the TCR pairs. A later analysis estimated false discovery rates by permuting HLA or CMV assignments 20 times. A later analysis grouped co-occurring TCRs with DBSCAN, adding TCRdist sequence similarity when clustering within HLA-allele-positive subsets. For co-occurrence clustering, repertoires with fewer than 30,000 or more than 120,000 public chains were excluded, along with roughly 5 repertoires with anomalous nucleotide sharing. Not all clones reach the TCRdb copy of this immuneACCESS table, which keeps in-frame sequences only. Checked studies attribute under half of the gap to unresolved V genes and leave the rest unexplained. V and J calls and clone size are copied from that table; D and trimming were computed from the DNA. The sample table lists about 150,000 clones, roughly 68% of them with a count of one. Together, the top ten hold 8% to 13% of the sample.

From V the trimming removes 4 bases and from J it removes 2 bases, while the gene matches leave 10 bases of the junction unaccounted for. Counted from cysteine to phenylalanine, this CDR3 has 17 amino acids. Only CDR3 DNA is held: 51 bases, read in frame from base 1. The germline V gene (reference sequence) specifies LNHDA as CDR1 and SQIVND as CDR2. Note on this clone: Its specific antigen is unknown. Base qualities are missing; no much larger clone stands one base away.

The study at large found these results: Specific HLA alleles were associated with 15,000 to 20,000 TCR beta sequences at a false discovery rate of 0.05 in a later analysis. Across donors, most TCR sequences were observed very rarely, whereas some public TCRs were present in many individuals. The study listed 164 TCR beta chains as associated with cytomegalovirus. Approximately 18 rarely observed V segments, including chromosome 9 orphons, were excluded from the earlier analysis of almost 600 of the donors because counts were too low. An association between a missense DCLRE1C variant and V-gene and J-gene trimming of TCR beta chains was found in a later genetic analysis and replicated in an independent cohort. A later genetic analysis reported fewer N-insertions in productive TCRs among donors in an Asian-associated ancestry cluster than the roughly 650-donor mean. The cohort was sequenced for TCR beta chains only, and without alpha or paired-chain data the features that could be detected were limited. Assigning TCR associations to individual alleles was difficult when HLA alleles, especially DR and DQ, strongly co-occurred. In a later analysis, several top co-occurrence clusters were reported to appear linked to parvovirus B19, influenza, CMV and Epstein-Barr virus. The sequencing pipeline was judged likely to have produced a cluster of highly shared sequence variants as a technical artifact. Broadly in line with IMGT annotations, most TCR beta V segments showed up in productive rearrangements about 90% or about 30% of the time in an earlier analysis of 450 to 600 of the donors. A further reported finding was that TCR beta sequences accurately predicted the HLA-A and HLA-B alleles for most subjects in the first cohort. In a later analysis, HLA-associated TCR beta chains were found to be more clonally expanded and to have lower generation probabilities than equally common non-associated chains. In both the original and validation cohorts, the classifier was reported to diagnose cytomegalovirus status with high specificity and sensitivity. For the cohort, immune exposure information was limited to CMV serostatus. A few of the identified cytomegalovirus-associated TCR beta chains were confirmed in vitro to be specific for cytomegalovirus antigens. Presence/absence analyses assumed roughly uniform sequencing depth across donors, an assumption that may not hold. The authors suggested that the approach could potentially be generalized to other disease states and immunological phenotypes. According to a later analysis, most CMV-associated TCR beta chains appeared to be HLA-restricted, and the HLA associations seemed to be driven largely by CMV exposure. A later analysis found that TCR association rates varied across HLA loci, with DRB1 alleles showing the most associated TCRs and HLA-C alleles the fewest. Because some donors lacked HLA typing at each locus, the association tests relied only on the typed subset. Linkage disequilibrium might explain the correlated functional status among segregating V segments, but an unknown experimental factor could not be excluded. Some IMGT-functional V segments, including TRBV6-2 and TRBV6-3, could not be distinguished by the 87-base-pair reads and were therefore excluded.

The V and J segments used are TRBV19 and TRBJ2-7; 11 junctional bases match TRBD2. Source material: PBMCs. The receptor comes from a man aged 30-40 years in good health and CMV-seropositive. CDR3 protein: CASSKGTSGIKPYEQYF. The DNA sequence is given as TGTGCCAGTAGTAAGGGGACTAGCGGAATTAAACCCTACGAGCAGTACTTC.